This T cell receptor beta chain was captured in a study of TIL therapy for anti-PD-1-resistant metastatic lung cancer. Sequencing used immunoSEQ v3. Each library reached 1.9 million or so read pairs, or about 4.5-6.5 million at deep level. Generated by immunoSEQ multiplex PCR, the TCRdb table keeps only in-frame clones and is missing some. The data hold roughly 13,000 clones, with about three fifths observed a single time. Time point: pre-treatment sample, taken before nivolumab and TIL therapy. Most excised metastases sampled were pleural nodules or supraclavicular lymph nodes. The CDR3 runs to 15 residues. V was clipped by 0 bases and J by 6 bases; unmatched bases: 2. Germline assignment: CDR1 SGHKS and CDR2 YYEKEE (reference sequence).

This receptor was obtained from a woman aged 30-85 years with non-small cell lung cancer. Material: tumor tissue, obtained at baseline. The chain combines TRBV5-5 with TRBJ2-3; TRBD2 matches 12 bases. The CDR3: CASSLGLAGVDTQYF. The CDR3 DNA reads as TGTGCCAGCAGCTTGGGACTAGCGGGAGTGGATACGCAGTATTTT.